A single sample gave rise to the 9 T cell receptor beta chains below, sequenced in a study of blood T cell repertoires in COVID-19. The data were produced by immunoSEQ multiplex PCR, yet TCRdb's version contains in-frame clones alone and is incomplete. The table includes about 140,000 clones, over 80% detected once. Sequencing input: peripheral blood. The receptor source for this set is a man aged 30 to 45 with COVID-19, enrolled during active disease.

The CDR3 bases are TGTGCCACCAGCAGAGATGGGCAGGCTAACTATGGCTACACCTTC. Protein: CATSRDGQANYGYTF. The chain carries TRBV15 and TRBJ1-2; D remains ambiguous. V lost 0 bases and J 0 bases, leaving 8 bases between the germline ends. The germline CDR1 and CDR2 sequences are LNHNV and YYDKDF (reference sequence). The CDR3 is 15 amino acids.

This rearrangement joins TRBV27 to TRBJ2-7, with 9 bases identical to TRBD1. CDR1 and CDR2 from the germline V gene are MNHEY and SMNVEV (reference sequence). The J segment lost 3 bases and the V segment lost 4 bases, leaving 1 base of the junction unmatched. CDR3 size: 13 residues. The DNA for the CDR3 is TGTGCCAGCAGTTGGGGACAGGGCTACGAGCAGTACTTC. Amino acid sequence: CASSWGQGYEQYF.

The rearrangement links TRBV15 to TRBJ2-5, with 10 bases lining up with TRBD1. Germline V CDR1 and CDR2: LNHNV, YYDKDF (reference sequence). The CDR3 runs 16 residues. The V segment lost 2 bases and the J segment 5 bases; nucleotides outside the gene matches: 8. The CDR3 region has the DNA TGTGCCACCAGCAGACGGGGGACAGGGGCGGGGGAGACCCAGTACTTC. The encoded protein is CATSRRGTGAGETQYF. The full variable domain, in which reference TRBV15 and TRBJ2-5 provide the parts outside the CDR3, is DAMVIQNPRYQVTQFGKPVTLSCSQTLNHNVMYWYQQKSSQAPKLLFHYYDKDFNNEADTPDNFQSRRPNTSFCFLDIRSPGLGDTAMYLCATSRRGTGAGETQYFGPGTRLLVL.

This clone showed up just once. The chain uses TRBV29-1 and TRBJ2-1; 9 bases are shared with TRBD2. Germline V gene sequence: CDR1 SQVTM, CDR2 ANQGSEA. After removal of 4 bases from V and 7 bases from J, the junction contained 8 bases not matched to a gene. There are 14 residues in the CDR3. Written as DNA, the CDR3 is TGCAGCGTTGGACCTAGCGGGGTGGATAATGAGCAGTTCTTC. Translating gives CSVGPSGVDNEQFF.

This chain joins TRBV20-1 and TRBJ2-1; 8 positions match TRBD2. The junction had 11 bases not matched to a gene; V was cut back by 3 bases and J by 10 bases. Germline V CDR1 and CDR2: DFQATT, SNEGSKA (reference sequence). The CDR3 loop spans 14 amino acids. CDR3 sequence: CSASRSGGPKEQFF. As DNA, the CDR3 is TGCAGTGCTAGTCGCTCGGGAGGGCCTAAAGAGCAGTTCTTC.

This clone was detected only once. The rearrangement uses TRBV6-2 or TRBV6-3 and TRBJ1-1; a weak D match, TRBD1 (6 bases). Per germline, CDR1 MNHEY and CDR2 SVGEGT. The CDR3 loop spans 14 amino acids. Trimming removed 2 bases at V and 6 bases at J, with 13 bases between. The CDR3 nucleotides are TGTGCCAGCAGTTACCTGACAGGAGATCCTGAAGCTTTCTTT. Its translation is CASSYLTGDPEAFF.

The J gene is TRBJ2-7, the V gene TRBV5-4; a possible D gene is TRBD2 (6 bases). Germline CDR1 reads SGHNT; CDR2 reads YYREEE (reference sequence). V was cut by 4 bases and J by 2 bases, with 10 bases left in between. The CDR3 totals 13 residues. CDR3 nucleotide sequence: TGTGCCAGCAGCACCGGGAGCACCTACGAGCAGTACTTC. Translated, it gives CASSTGSTYEQYF. Supplemented by reference TRBV5-4 and TRBJ2-7, the full variable domain reads ETGVTQSPTHLIKTRGQQVTLRCSSQSGHNTVSWYQQALGQGPQFIFQYYREEENGRGNFPPRFSGLQFPNYSSELNVNALELDDSALYLCASSTGSTYEQYFGPGTRLTVT.

The V and J genes are TRBV28 and TRBJ1-2; 10 bases line up with TRBD1. CDR3 length equals 15 residues. V shed 4 bases, J shed 5 bases, and the junction held 7 bases outside the gene matches. In germline, CDR1 is MDHEN, CDR2 SYDVKM. CDR3 region: CASSSRTGGGYGYTF. DNA of the CDR3: TGTGCCAGCAGTTCCCGGACAGGGGGAGGGTATGGCTACACCTTC.

In DNA, the CDR3 is TGTGCCAGCAGTCAAGCGCCTGGGGCCAACGTCCTGACTTTC. Its translation is CASSQAPGANVLTF. V is TRBV6-2 or TRBV6-3 and J is TRBJ2-6; D ambiguous. CDR1 is MNHEY and CDR2 is SVGEGT in the germline V gene. The V end lost 5 bases, the J end lost 2 bases, and 7 bases lay between the germline ends. The CDR3 covers 14 residues.